Below, 16 T cell receptor beta chains from the same sample are listed, as sequenced in a study of beta chain features in type 1 diabetes. Sequencing targeted expressed TCRB transcripts, as all isolated RNA had been reverse transcribed. The protocol was immunoSEQ multiplex PCR, while the TCRdb copy is restricted to in-frame clones and leaves out a portion. The sample lists some 150,000 clones; roughly 10% were seen once. The sequenced sample was central memory CD4+ T cells from blood. All receptors derive from a woman aged 35 to 49 in good health.

The V call is TRBV14, the J call TRBJ2-5, with 7 positions matching TRBD2. This CDR3 spans 15 amino acids. Looked up from germline, CDR1 is SGHDN and CDR2 is FVKESK. The trim removed 4 bases at V and 5 bases at J, leaving 10 bases unmatched. This chain's CDR3 is CASSRSGDYQETQYF. In DNA form, the CDR3 reads TGTGCCAGCAGCCGATCCGGGGACTATCAGGAGACCCAGTACTTC.

This chain joins TRBV27 and TRBJ2-2; 10 bases are shared with TRBD1. V gave up 4 bases and J gave up 2 bases; unmatched junction bases: 19. Germline V gives CDR1 MNHEY, CDR2 SMNVEV (reference sequence). This CDR3 is 21 amino acids long. CDR3 DNA sequence: TGTGCCAGCAGTTCACGTCCTCGGACAGGGGGATTTCCTCTCAACACCGGGGAGCTGTTTTTT. Translating gives CASSSRPRTGGFPLNTGELFF.

The chain carries TRBV19 and TRBJ2-2; D ambiguous. The CDR3 length is 14 residues. Trimming stripped 5 bases from V and 4 bases from J, with 11 bases between. CDR1 and CDR2 from the germline V gene are LNHDA and SQIVND (reference sequence). DNA of the CDR3: TGTGCCAGTAGTCCCACCTCCAGCACCGGGGAGCTGTTTTTT. This gives the protein CASSPTSSTGELFF.

This clone has a handful of counts. The chain carries TRBV27 and TRBJ1-5; D might be TRBD1 (5 bases). The CDR3 consists of 18 residues. V was trimmed by 1 base and J by 4 bases, leaving 20 bases between them. CDR1 is MNHEY, CDR2 SMNVEV, per germline (reference sequence). The CDR3 DNA sequence: TGTGCCAGCAGTTTATTGTGGGGCCCGGATCTCCGTAATCAGCCCCAGCATTTT. Translating it yields CASSLLWGPDLRNQPQHF.

A few counts support this clone. The chain has TRBV5-6 and TRBJ1-2; D perhaps matches TRBD1 (6 bases). Looked up from germline, CDR1 is SGHDT and CDR2 is YYEEEE. Trimming removed 5 bases at V and 4 bases at J, with 21 bases between. The CDR3 covers 16 residues. CDR3: CASSRARGGTLYGYTF. The CDR3 coding sequence is TGTGCCAGCAGTAGAGCAAGGGGGGGTACGCTCTATGGCTACACCTTC.

This clone was observed a few times. As DNA, the CDR3 is TGTGCTAGTCGGGGGGAGAGCTTAAGTTCACCCCTCCACTTT. Its protein is CASRGESLSSPLHF. The chain couples TRBV12-5 to TRBJ1-6; D is possibly TRBD1 (5 bases). This CDR3 contains 14 residues. Deletions cut 8 bases from V and 9 bases from J, with 17 bases between. CDR1 and CDR2 (germline): LGHNT, FRNRAP. Looking up the rest from reference TRBV12-5 and TRBJ1-6 gives the full variable domain: DARVTQTPRHKVTEMGQEVTMRCQPILGHNTVFWYRQTMMQGLELLAYFRNRAPLDDSGMPKDRFSAEMPDATLATLKIQPSEPRDSAVYFCASRGESLSSPLHFGNGTRLTVT.

The rearrangement uses TRBV4-1 and TRBJ2-7, with a tentative D call TRBD2 (7 bases). CDR1 MGHRA and CDR2 YSYEKL come from the germline V gene. The CDR3 loop spans 15 amino acids. The V end lost 0 bases, the J end lost 2 bases, and 11 bases lay between the germline ends. This CDR3 reads CASSQDAGATYEQYF. The CDR3 DNA sequence: TGCGCCAGCAGCCAAGATGCGGGGGCCACCTACGAGCAGTACTTC.

This clone was seen at least ten times. The chain links TRBV5-5 to TRBJ2-2; D gene ambiguous. This CDR3 has 13 amino acids. From germline, CDR1 is SGHKS and CDR2 YYEKEE (reference sequence). V was clipped by 7 bases and J by 1 base, with 8 bases between them. The CDR3 spells CASGPGNTGELFF. CDR3 in DNA: TGTGCCAGCGGTCCCGGGAACACCGGGGAGCTGTTTTTT.

This chain connects TRBV29-1 to TRBJ2-5; a weak D match, TRBD1 (6 bases). The germline gives CDR1 SQVTM, CDR2 ANQGSEA. This CDR3 is built from 12 residues. Trimming stripped 7 bases from V and 7 bases from J, with 16 bases between. The CDR3 bases are TGCAGCGCCTGGACAGCCTATAGGACCCAGTACTTC. Its translation is CSAWTAYRTQYF.

This clone came up a few times. The gene calls are TRBV5-4 and TRBJ1-1; TRBD1 matches 9 bases. The CDR3 is 12 amino acids. CDR1 and CDR2 from the germline V gene are SGHNT and YYREEE (reference sequence). V was pared by 3 bases and J by 11 bases, with 5 bases of the junction left unmatched. The CDR3 nucleotides are TGTGCCAGCAGCTCGGGACAGGGAAAGGCTTTCTTT. Its protein is CASSSGQGKAFF.

This clone was seen only a few times. The chain uses TRBV5-1 and TRBJ1-5, with D unclear. Trimming left V 0 bases short and J 2 bases short, with 6 bases between. Germline V gene lookup returns CDR1 SGHRS and CDR2 YFSETQ. The CDR3 extends over 14 amino acids. DNA of the CDR3: TGCGCCAGCAGCTTGGGGGAGGGCAATCAGCCCCAGCATTTT. It is translated as CASSLGEGNQPQHF.

This clone was seen only a few times. The chain employs TRBV5-4 and TRBJ2-6; D is unresolved. Germline CDR1 SGHNT, CDR2 YYREEE (reference sequence). The CDR3 runs 17 residues. Deletions cut 2 bases from V and 0 bases from J, with 12 bases between. The CDR3 sequence is CASSFTAMVSGANVLTF. In DNA form, the CDR3 reads TGTGCCAGCAGCTTTACAGCCATGGTCTCTGGGGCCAACGTCCTGACTTTC. Based on the CDR3 plus reference TRBV5-4 and TRBJ2-6, the full variable domain is ETGVTQSPTHLIKTRGQQVTLRCSSQSGHNTVSWYQQALGQGPQFIFQYYREEENGRGNFPPRFSGLQFPNYSSELNVNALELDDSALYLCASSFTAMVSGANVLTFGAGSRLTVL.

This clone was counted only a few times. The V call is TRBV19, the J call TRBJ1-1; D call uncertain. CDR3 length: 14 residues. The germline V and J ends were trimmed by 6 bases and 1 base, with 12 bases remaining between them. The germline V gene has CDR1 LNHDA and CDR2 SQIVND (reference sequence). The CDR3 sequence: CASRPVPENTEAFF. In DNA, the CDR3 is TGTGCCAGTAGGCCAGTCCCTGAGAACACTGAAGCTTTCTTT.

The chain joins TRBV29-1 to TRBJ1-1; 11 bases are a match to TRBD1. The CDR3 contains 14 residues. Germline CDR1 SQVTM, CDR2 ANQGSEA. V was pared by 7 bases and J by 4 bases, with 8 bases of the junction left unmatched. CDR3 amino acids: CSAGQGVTGTEAFF. CDR3 nucleotide sequence: TGCAGCGCGGGACAGGGGGTTACGGGCACTGAAGCTTTCTTT. The full variable domain, in which reference TRBV29-1 and TRBJ1-1 provide the parts outside the CDR3, is SAVISQKPSRDICQRGTSLTIQCQVDSQVTMMFWYRQQPGQSLTLIATANQGSEATYESGFVIDKFPISRPNLTFSTLTVSNMSPEDSSIYLCSAGQGVTGTEAFFGQGTRLTVV.

This clone was recorded a few times. The chain recombines TRBV2 with TRBJ2-7, with D hard to call. This CDR3 is 13 amino acids long. Trimming took off 7 bases at V and 1 base at J, with 11 bases between the two ends. Germline V gives CDR1 SNHLY, CDR2 FYNNEI. For the CDR3, the DNA is TGTGCCAGCATGCGGCGAACTTCCTACGAGCAGTACTTC. Translating gives CASMRRTSYEQYF. Full variable domain (missing parts from reference TRBV2 and TRBJ2-7): EPEVTQTPSHQVTQMGQEVILRCVPISNHLYFYWYRQILGQKVEFLVSFYNNEISEKSEIFDDQFSVERPDGSNFTLKIRSTKLEDSAMYFCASMRRTSYEQYFGPGTRLTVT.

This clone occurred many times. The chain joins TRBV7-2 to TRBJ2-5; 10 bases map to TRBD1. Germline V lookup: CDR1 SGHTA, CDR2 FQGNSA. Trimming took 7 bases from V and 4 from J; bases not matched to a gene: 3. The CDR3 has 13 residues. CDR3 coding DNA: TGTGCCAGCACCAGGGACAGGGGAGAGACCCAGTACTTC. Translation: CASTRDRGETQYF.